This passage covers 3 T cell receptor beta chains from one sample sequenced in a study of cytotoxic CD8 clonotypes in ibrutinib-treated CLL. Only in-frame clones appear in the TCRdb table, and some are missing; sequencing was by immunoSEQ multiplex PCR. The sample includes around 330,000 clones, 67% of them seen just once. The starting material was PBMCs, obtained after 36 months of ibrutinib treatment. These receptors all stem from a human donor with chronic lymphocytic leukemia.

V and J are TRBV11-2 and TRBJ2-5, with 10 nucleotides matching TRBD2. With 3 bases clipped from V and 0 bases from J, the junction kept 4 bases outside the gene matches. Per germline, CDR1 SGHAT and CDR2 FQNNGV. CDR3 length: 16 residues. CDR3 sequence: CASSFLAGEDQETQYF. For the CDR3, the DNA is TGTGCCAGCAGCTTTCTAGCGGGGGAAGACCAAGAGACCCAGTACTTC.

V usage is TRBV19 and J usage is TRBJ1-2; a weak D match, TRBD1 (6 bases). This CDR3 spans 15 amino acids. Germline V gene data show CDR1 as LNHDA and CDR2 as SQIVND (reference sequence). V was clipped by 3 bases and J by 4 bases, with 15 bases between them. The CDR3, as DNA: TGTGCCAGTAGTATTATGGGGGCGCCGATCTATGGCTACACCTTC. As protein: CASSIMGAPIYGYTF.

A few counts support this clone. The chain recombines TRBV4-1 with TRBJ2-2; D may be TRBD2 (5 bases). Germline V CDR1 and CDR2: MGHRA, YSYEKL. This CDR3 has 14 amino acids. The V and J ends lost 1 base and 4 bases respectively, with 7 bases between them. The CDR3 here is CASSQGLSTGELFF. Written as DNA, the CDR3 is TGCGCCAGCAGCCAAGGACTAAGCACCGGGGAGCTGTTTTTT.